This T cell receptor beta chain came from a study of kidney transplant recipient with SARS-CoV-2 infection. Remarks on this clonotype: It may be a read error: a sequence one base away is much more abundant.

A single record per CDR3 protein comes from TCRdb applying MiXCR to the reads. Of approximately 250,000 distinct CDR3 sequences in the sample, under 30% are singletons; the top ten hold around 6.8%. Germline CDR1 reads SGHTA; CDR2 reads FQGTGA. This CDR3 is 15 amino acids long. J is TRBJ2-3 and V is TRBV7-3; D gene unclear. The clonotype comes from a male patient aged 30 to 40 who had COVID-19 and was a kidney transplant recipient. Some T cells may trace back to the graft donor. The sample in question was a blood sample, obtained at baseline and on day 111 from a kidney transplant recipient. This CDR3 is CASSLKGSGTATQYF. The CDR3 DNA follows: TGTGCCAGCAGCTTAAAAGGGTCGGGCACAGCTACGCAGTATTTT.